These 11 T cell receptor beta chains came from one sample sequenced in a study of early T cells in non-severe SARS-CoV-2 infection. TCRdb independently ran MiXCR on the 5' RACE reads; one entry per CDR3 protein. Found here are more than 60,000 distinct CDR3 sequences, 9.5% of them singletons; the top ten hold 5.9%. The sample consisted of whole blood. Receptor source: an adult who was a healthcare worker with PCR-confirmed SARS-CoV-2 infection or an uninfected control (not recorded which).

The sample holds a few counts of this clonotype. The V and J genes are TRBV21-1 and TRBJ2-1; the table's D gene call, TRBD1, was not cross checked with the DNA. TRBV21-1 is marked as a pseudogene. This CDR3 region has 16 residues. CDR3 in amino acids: CASSKGTIPFHNEQFF. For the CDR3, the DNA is TGTGCCAGCAGCAAAGGGACAATTCCCTTCCACAATGAGCAGTTCTTC.

DNA of the CDR3: TGCAGTGCTAGAGGACGGGCCTCCACAGATACGCAGTATTTT. This translates into CSARGRASTDTQYF. The chain has TRBV20-1 and TRBJ2-3; no clear D gene. Per germline, CDR1 DFQATT and CDR2 SNEGSKA (reference sequence). The CDR3 consists of 14 residues. V was trimmed by 1 base and J by 2 bases, leaving 10 bases between them.

CDR3 sequence (DNA): TGTGCCAGCAGTTACTCATCCGGGAGCTATGGCTACACCTTC. Protein product: CASSYSSGSYGYTF. The chain carries TRBV6-2 or TRBV6-3 and TRBJ1-2; D remains unclear. Trimming pared 0 bases from V and 4 bases from J, leaving 9 bases between. There are 14 residues in the CDR3. Germline CDR1 is MNHEY and CDR2 is SVGEGT.

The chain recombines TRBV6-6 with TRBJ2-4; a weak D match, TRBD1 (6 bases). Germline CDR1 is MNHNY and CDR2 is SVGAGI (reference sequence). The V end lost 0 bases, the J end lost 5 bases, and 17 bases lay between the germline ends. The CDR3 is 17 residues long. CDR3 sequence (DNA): TGTGCCAGCAGTTACTCCATGACCGGACCAGGGGAAAACATTCAGTACTTC. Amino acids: CASSYSMTGPGENIQYF.

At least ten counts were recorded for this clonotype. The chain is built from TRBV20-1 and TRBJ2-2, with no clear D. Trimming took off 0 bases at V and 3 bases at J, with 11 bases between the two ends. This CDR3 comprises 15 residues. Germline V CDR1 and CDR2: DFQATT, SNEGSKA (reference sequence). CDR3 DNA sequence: TGCAGTGCTAGAGATCTGGGCGGCTACACCGGGGAGCTGTTTTTT. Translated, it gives CSARDLGGYTGELFF.

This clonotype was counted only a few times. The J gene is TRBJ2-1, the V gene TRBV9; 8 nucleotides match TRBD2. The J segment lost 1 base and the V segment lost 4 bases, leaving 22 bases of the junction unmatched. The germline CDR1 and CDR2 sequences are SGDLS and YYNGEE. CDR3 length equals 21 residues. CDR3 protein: CASSTDPSTNRAGASYNEQFF. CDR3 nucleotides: TGTGCCAGCAGCACGGACCCATCCACCAACCGAGCGGGAGCTTCCTACAATGAGCAGTTCTTC.

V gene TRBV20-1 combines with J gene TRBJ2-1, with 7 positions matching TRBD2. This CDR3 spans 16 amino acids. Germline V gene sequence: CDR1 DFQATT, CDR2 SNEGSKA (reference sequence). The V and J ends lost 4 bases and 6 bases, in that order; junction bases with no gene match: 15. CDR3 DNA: TGCAGTGCTACTAGCCCCTCCGCTAGCGGAGGCAATGAGCAGTTCTTC. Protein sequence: CSATSPSASGGNEQFF.

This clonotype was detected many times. The CDR3 spells CAWSVGRTDGTGELFF. CDR3 bases: TGTGCCTGGAGTGTGGGTCGTACTGACGGCACCGGGGAGCTGTTTTTT. The chain carries TRBV30 and TRBJ2-2; no clear D gene. The germline V and J ends were trimmed by 0 bases and 4 bases, with 15 bases remaining between them. The CDR3 consists of 16 residues. Germline values: CDR1 GTSNPN, CDR2 SVGIG (reference sequence).

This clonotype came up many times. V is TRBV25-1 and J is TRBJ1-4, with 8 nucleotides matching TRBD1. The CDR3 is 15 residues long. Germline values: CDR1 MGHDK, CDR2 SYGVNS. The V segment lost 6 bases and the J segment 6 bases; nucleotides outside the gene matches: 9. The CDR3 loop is CASRPGQGGYEKLFF. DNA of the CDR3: TGTGCCAGCAGACCCGGACAGGGAGGGTATGAAAAACTGTTTTTT.

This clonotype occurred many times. The CDR3: CASSQEIGNSPLHF. CDR3 in DNA: TGTGCCAGCAGCCAAGAGATAGGGAATTCACCCCTCCACTTT. This chain connects TRBV3-1 to TRBJ1-6; D gene unclear. From germline, CDR1 is LGHDT and CDR2 YNNKEL (reference sequence). Trimming pared 0 bases from V and 7 bases from J, leaving 7 bases between. This CDR3 has 14 residues.

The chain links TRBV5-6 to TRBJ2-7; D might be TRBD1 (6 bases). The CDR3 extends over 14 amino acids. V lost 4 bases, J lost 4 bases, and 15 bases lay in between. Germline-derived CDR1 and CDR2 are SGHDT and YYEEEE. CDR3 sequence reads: CASSLTGTRYEQYF. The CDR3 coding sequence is TGTGCCAGCAGCCTGACCGGGACAAGATACGAGCAGTACTTC.